A selection of T cell receptor beta chains follows, all from one sample in a study of blood T cell repertoires in COVID-19. Libraries were prepared by immunoSEQ multiplex PCR; TCRdb keeps only in-frame clonotypes and omits some of them. The repertoire consists of 200,000 to 250,000 clones, with around three quarters occurring once and the leading ten covering about 7.2%. Sequencing input: peripheral blood. The source of these receptors is a woman between 70 and 85 years old with acute or convalescent COVID-19. Each CDR3 is given with its conserved first and last residue. The order of the fields is J gene, clone size, V gene, D gene, CDR3 protein, CDR3 DNA. The D gene is left open where the match is weak. A clone size is listed for some rows: how often the clone was seen (once, few, many), or a class if it is expanded.

J gene: TRBJ2-3; clone size: .; V gene: TRBV6-1; D gene: TRBD1; CDR3 protein: CASSDRGYTDTQYF; CDR3 DNA: TGTGCCAGCAGTGACAGGGGGTATACAGATACGCAGTATTTT
J gene: TRBJ2-7; clone size: once; V gene: TRBV2; D gene: .; CDR3 protein: CASSGGGEQYF; CDR3 DNA: TGTGCCAGCAGTGGAGGAGGCGAGCAGTACTTC
J gene: TRBJ2-5; clone size: .; V gene: TRBV28; D gene: .; CDR3 protein: CASSLWGRGQETQYF; CDR3 DNA: TGTGCCAGCAGTTTATGGGGCAGGGGCCAAGAGACCCAGTACTTC
J gene: TRBJ2-1; clone size: few; V gene: TRBV29-1; D gene: .; CDR3 protein: CSVVYRGGSQFF; CDR3 DNA: TGCAGCGTTGTTTACAGGGGAGGTTCTCAGTTCTTC
J gene: TRBJ1-2; clone size: .; V gene: TRBV3-1/TRBV3-2; D gene: .; CDR3 protein: CASSQVPGPNYGYTF; CDR3 DNA: TGTGCCAGCAGCCAAGTACCGGGTCCTAACTATGGCTACACCTTC
J gene: TRBJ2-1; clone size: once; V gene: TRBV7-8; D gene: TRBD2; CDR3 protein: CASSQTSGGNNEQFF; CDR3 DNA: TGTGCCAGCAGCCAGACTAGCGGGGGGAACAATGAGCAGTTCTTC
J gene: TRBJ2-3; clone size: .; V gene: TRBV3-1/TRBV3-2; D gene: TRBD1; CDR3 protein: CASSQGARGTDTQYF; CDR3 DNA: TGTGCCAGCAGTCAGGGGGCGCGAGGGACAGATACGCAGTATTTT
J gene: TRBJ2-5; clone size: .; V gene: TRBV24-1; D gene: TRBD2; CDR3 protein: CATSGASGVVGETQYF; CDR3 DNA: TGTGCCACCAGTGGAGCTAGCGGGGTCGTTGGGGAGACCCAGTACTTC
J gene: TRBJ2-5; clone size: .; V gene: TRBV6-6; D gene: .; CDR3 protein: CASSKTRLETQYF; CDR3 DNA: TGTGCCAGCAGTAAGACTAGGCTAGAGACCCAGTACTTC
J gene: TRBJ1-3; clone size: few; V gene: TRBV2; D gene: TRBD1; CDR3 protein: CASTGTGGSGNTIYF; CDR3 DNA: TGTGCCAGCACCGGGACAGGGGGCTCTGGAAACACCATATATTTT
J gene: TRBJ2-2; clone size: .; V gene: TRBV18; D gene: .; CDR3 protein: CASSPSGANTGELFF; CDR3 DNA: TGTGCCAGCTCACCTTCAGGGGCGAACACCGGGGAGCTGTTTTTT
J gene: TRBJ1-2; clone size: .; V gene: TRBV5-6; D gene: .; CDR3 protein: CASSLSGKAYGYTF; CDR3 DNA: TGTGCCAGCAGCTTGTCAGGGAAAGCCTATGGCTACACCTTC
J gene: TRBJ2-7; clone size: .; V gene: TRBV18; D gene: TRBD2; CDR3 protein: CASSPGLAGARFDF; CDR3 DNA: TGTGCCAGCTCACCAGGACTAGCGGGGGCTAGATTCGACTTC
J gene: TRBJ1-2; clone size: .; V gene: TRBV6-6; D gene: TRBD1; CDR3 protein: CASRPKGAVDGYTF; CDR3 DNA: TGTGCCAGCAGACCTAAGGGGGCTGTCGATGGCTACACCTTC
J gene: TRBJ2-5; clone size: .; V gene: TRBV11-2; D gene: .; CDR3 protein: CASSSDFYQETQYF; CDR3 DNA: TGTGCCAGCAGCTCAGACTTTTACCAAGAGACCCAGTACTTC
J gene: TRBJ2-7; clone size: .; V gene: TRBV7-3; D gene: TRBD1; CDR3 protein: CASSPMTGHEQYF; CDR3 DNA: TGTGCCAGCAGCCCGATGACAGGGCACGAGCAGTACTTC
J gene: TRBJ2-5; clone size: .; V gene: TRBV4-1; D gene: TRBD2; CDR3 protein: CASSQDLLAGGLGETQYF; CDR3 DNA: TGCGCCAGCAGCCAAGATCTCCTAGCGGGGGGGCTCGGTGAGACCCAGTACTTC
J gene: TRBJ2-6; clone size: .; V gene: TRBV19; D gene: TRBD2; CDR3 protein: CASSIAQRGVSGANVLTF; CDR3 DNA: TGTGCCAGTAGTATCGCCCAGCGGGGGGTGTCTGGGGCCAACGTCCTGACTTTC
J gene: TRBJ2-5; clone size: few; V gene: TRBV9; D gene: TRBD2; CDR3 protein: CASSGAGGPQETQYF; CDR3 DNA: TGTGCCAGCAGCGGAGCGGGGGGGCCCCAAGAGACCCAGTACTTC
J gene: TRBJ2-2; clone size: .; V gene: TRBV4-3; D gene: .; CDR3 protein: CASRRGSASNTGELFF; CDR3 DNA: TGCGCCAGCAGGCGCGGTTCTGCTAGTAACACCGGGGAGCTGTTTTTT
J gene: TRBJ2-7; clone size: .; V gene: TRBV7-2; D gene: .; CDR3 protein: CASSQVGSYEQYF; CDR3 DNA: TGTGCCAGCAGCCAAGTTGGGAGCTACGAGCAGTACTTC
J gene: TRBJ1-6; clone size: .; V gene: TRBV6-6; D gene: .; CDR3 protein: CASSPGTGRSSYNSPLHF; CDR3 DNA: TGTGCCAGCAGTCCCGGGACTGGTCGGAGCTCCTATAATTCACCCCTCCACTTT
J gene: TRBJ1-1; clone size: .; V gene: TRBV9; D gene: TRBD1; CDR3 protein: CASSPKTGMAGTEAFF; CDR3 DNA: TGTGCCAGCAGCCCGAAGACAGGGATGGCTGGTACTGAAGCTTTCTTT
J gene: TRBJ2-1; clone size: once; V gene: TRBV10-3; D gene: .; CDR3 protein: CASTSGSYNEQFF; CDR3 DNA: TGTGCCAGCACGTCGGGGTCCTACAATGAGCAGTTCTTC
J gene: TRBJ2-5; clone size: .; V gene: TRBV11-2; D gene: .; CDR3 protein: CASSQDQETQYF; CDR3 DNA: TGTGCCAGCAGCCAGGATCAAGAGACCCAGTACTTC
J gene: TRBJ1-5; clone size: .; V gene: TRBV7-9; D gene: TRBD1; CDR3 protein: CASSTQGEPQHF; CDR3 DNA: TGTGCCAGCAGCACCCAGGGGGAGCCCCAGCATTTT
J gene: TRBJ2-2; clone size: .; V gene: TRBV21-1; D gene: .; CDR3 protein: CASSKFDSGGRFGELFF; CDR3 DNA: TGTGCCAGCAGCAAATTCGATAGCGGGGGCCGATTCGGGGAGCTGTTTTTT
J gene: TRBJ2-3; clone size: .; V gene: TRBV7-2; D gene: .; CDR3 protein: CASSLGLARPQYF; CDR3 DNA: TGTGCCAGCAGCTTAGGGTTAGCGAGGCCGCAGTATTTT
J gene: TRBJ1-1; clone size: .; V gene: TRBV11-2; D gene: .; CDR3 protein: CASSFEFFVNTEAFF; CDR3 DNA: TGTGCCAGCAGCTTTGAGTTCTTCGTGAACACTGAAGCTTTCTTT
J gene: TRBJ2-1; clone size: .; V gene: TRBV5-1; D gene: TRBD2; CDR3 protein: CASSLRASGDNEQFF; CDR3 DNA: TGCGCCAGCAGCTTAAGGGCTAGCGGGGACAATGAGCAGTTCTTC
J gene: TRBJ2-3; clone size: .; V gene: TRBV5-1; D gene: TRBD2; CDR3 protein: CASSLLSPSGGAGLDADTQYF; CDR3 DNA: TGCGCCAGCAGCTTGTTATCCCCCAGCGGGGGGGCTGGGTTGGATGCAGATACGCAGTATTTT
J gene: TRBJ1-1; clone size: .; V gene: TRBV11-2; D gene: .; CDR3 protein: CASSLDRGTEAFF; CDR3 DNA: TGTGCCAGCAGCTTAGATAGGGGGACTGAAGCTTTCTTT
J gene: TRBJ2-3; clone size: .; V gene: TRBV9; D gene: TRBD2; CDR3 protein: CASSVGFGLDHDTQYF; CDR3 DNA: TGTGCCAGCAGCGTAGGTTTCGGACTAGACCATGATACGCAGTATTTT
J gene: TRBJ1-1; clone size: .; V gene: TRBV29-1; D gene: TRBD1; CDR3 protein: CSVRDRDDTEAFF; CDR3 DNA: TGCAGCGTCCGGGACAGGGACGACACTGAAGCTTTCTTT
J gene: TRBJ2-3; clone size: .; V gene: TRBV9; D gene: TRBD2; CDR3 protein: CASSVVAGAGDTQYF; CDR3 DNA: TGTGCCAGCAGCGTAGTAGCGGGGGCGGGAGATACGCAGTATTTT
J gene: TRBJ1-2; clone size: .; V gene: TRBV3-1/TRBV3-2; D gene: .; CDR3 protein: CASSQGAGELYGYTF; CDR3 DNA: TGTGCCAGCAGCCAAGGGGCAGGTGAACTCTATGGCTACACCTTC
J gene: TRBJ2-5; clone size: .; V gene: TRBV11-1; D gene: .; CDR3 protein: CASSSGWAYQETQYF; CDR3 DNA: TGTGCCAGCAGCTCCGGATGGGCGTACCAAGAGACCCAGTACTTC
J gene: TRBJ1-6; clone size: .; V gene: TRBV21-1; D gene: .; CDR3 protein: CASSKRPQGLPLHF; CDR3 DNA: TGTGCCAGCAGCAAACGCCCGCAGGGACTACCCCTCCACTTT
J gene: TRBJ2-5; clone size: .; V gene: TRBV27; D gene: TRBD1; CDR3 protein: CASSWTGGEQETQYF; CDR3 DNA: TGTGCCAGCAGTTGGACAGGGGGCGAGCAAGAGACCCAGTACTTC
J gene: TRBJ2-1; clone size: .; V gene: TRBV6-5; D gene: TRBD2; CDR3 protein: CASRSGGGLYNEQFF; CDR3 DNA: TGTGCCAGCAGGTCCGGGGGGGGCCTCTACAATGAGCAGTTCTTC
J gene: TRBJ2-5; clone size: .; V gene: TRBV7-8; D gene: .; CDR3 protein: CASSSSGRGAETQYF; CDR3 DNA: TGTGCCAGCAGCTCCTCAGGCAGGGGGGCAGAGACCCAGTACTTC
J gene: TRBJ1-1; clone size: .; V gene: TRBV18; D gene: TRBD1; CDR3 protein: CASSPRGPTEAFF; CDR3 DNA: TGTGCCAGCTCACCCAGGGGGCCGACTGAAGCTTTCTTT
J gene: TRBJ1-3; clone size: .; V gene: TRBV5-1; D gene: .; CDR3 protein: CASSFDRSGNTIYF; CDR3 DNA: TGCGCCAGCAGCTTTGACAGAAGTGGAAACACCATATATTTT
J gene: TRBJ2-1; clone size: .; V gene: TRBV3-1/TRBV3-2; D gene: .; CDR3 protein: CASSTQGSSYNEQFF; CDR3 DNA: TGTGCCAGCAGCACACAGGGAAGCTCCTACAATGAGCAGTTCTTC
J gene: TRBJ2-1; clone size: .; V gene: TRBV21-1; D gene: .; CDR3 protein: CASSKRRQGDSYNEQFF; CDR3 DNA: TGTGCCAGCAGCAAAAGGCGGCAGGGTGATTCCTACAATGAGCAGTTCTTC
J gene: TRBJ2-3; clone size: .; V gene: TRBV5-1; D gene: .; CDR3 protein: CASSLQGWRGTDTQYF; CDR3 DNA: TGCGCCAGCAGCTTACAGGGTTGGCGGGGGACAGATACGCAGTATTTT
J gene: TRBJ2-3; clone size: .; V gene: TRBV3-1/TRBV3-2; D gene: TRBD2; CDR3 protein: CASSGTSNLHTQYF; CDR3 DNA: TGTGCCAGCAGCGGGACTAGTAACCTTCATACGCAGTATTTT
J gene: TRBJ2-3; clone size: .; V gene: TRBV24-1; D gene: TRBD2; CDR3 protein: CATSDPGTSGGTDTQYF; CDR3 DNA: TGTGCCACCAGTGATCCCGGGACTAGCGGGGGAACAGATACGCAGTATTTT
J gene: TRBJ1-2; clone size: .; V gene: TRBV19; D gene: TRBD1; CDR3 protein: CASRGTGVVDGYTF; CDR3 DNA: TGTGCCAGTAGGGGGACAGGGGTTGTGGATGGCTACACCTTC
J gene: TRBJ2-7; clone size: once; V gene: TRBV9; D gene: TRBD1; CDR3 protein: CASSVGGGRSYEQYF; CDR3 DNA: TGTGCCAGCAGCGTAGGAGGGGGCCGCTCCTACGAGCAGTACTTC
J gene: TRBJ2-5; clone size: .; V gene: TRBV5-1; D gene: .; CDR3 protein: CASRRNTGSQETQYF; CDR3 DNA: TGCGCCAGCAGACGGAATACAGGGTCCCAAGAGACCCAGTACTTC